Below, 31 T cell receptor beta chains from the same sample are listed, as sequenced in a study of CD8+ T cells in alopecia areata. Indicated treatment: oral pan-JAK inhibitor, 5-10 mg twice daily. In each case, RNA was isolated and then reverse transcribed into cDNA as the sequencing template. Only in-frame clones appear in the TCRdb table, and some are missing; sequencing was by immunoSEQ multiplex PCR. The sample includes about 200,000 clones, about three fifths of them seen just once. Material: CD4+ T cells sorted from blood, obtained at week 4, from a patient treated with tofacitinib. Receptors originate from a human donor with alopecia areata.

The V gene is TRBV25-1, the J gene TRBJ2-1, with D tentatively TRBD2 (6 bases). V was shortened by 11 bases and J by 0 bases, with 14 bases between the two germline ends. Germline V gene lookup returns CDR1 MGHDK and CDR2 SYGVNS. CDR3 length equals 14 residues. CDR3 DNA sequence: TGTGCCTCCGTGGGGGGTAGCTCCTACAATGAGCAGTTCTTC. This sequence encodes CASVGGSSYNEQFF. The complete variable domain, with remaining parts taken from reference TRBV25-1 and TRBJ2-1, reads EADIYQTPRYLVIGTGKKITLECSQTMGHDKMYWYQQDPGMELHLIHYSYGVNSTEKGDLSSESTVSRIRTEHFPLTLESARPSHTSQYLCASVGGSSYNEQFFGPGTRLTVL.

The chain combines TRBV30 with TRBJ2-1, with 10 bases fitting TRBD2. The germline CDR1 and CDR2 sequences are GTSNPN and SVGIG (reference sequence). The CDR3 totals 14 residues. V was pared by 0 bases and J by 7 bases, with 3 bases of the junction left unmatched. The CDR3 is CAWSVSGGINEQFF. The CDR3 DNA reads TGTGCCTGGAGTGTTAGCGGGGGGATTAATGAGCAGTTCTTC. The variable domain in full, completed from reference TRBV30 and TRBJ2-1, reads SQTIHQWPATLVQPVGSPLSLECTVEGTSNPNLYWYRQAAGRGLQLLFYSVGIGQISSEVPQNLSASRPQDRQFILSSKKLLLSDSGFYLCAWSVSGGINEQFFGPGTRLTVL.

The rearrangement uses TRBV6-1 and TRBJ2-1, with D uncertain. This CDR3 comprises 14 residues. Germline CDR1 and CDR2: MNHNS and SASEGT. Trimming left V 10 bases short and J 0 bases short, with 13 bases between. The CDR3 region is CAISYRSSYNEQFF. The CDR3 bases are TGTGCCATCTCCTACCGCAGCTCCTACAATGAGCAGTTCTTC.

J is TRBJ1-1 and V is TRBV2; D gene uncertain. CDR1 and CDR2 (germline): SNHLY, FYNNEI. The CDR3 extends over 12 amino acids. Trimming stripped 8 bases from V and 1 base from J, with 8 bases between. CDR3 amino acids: CASAHKNTEAFF. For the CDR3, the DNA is TGTGCCAGCGCCCACAAGAACACTGAAGCTTTCTTT.

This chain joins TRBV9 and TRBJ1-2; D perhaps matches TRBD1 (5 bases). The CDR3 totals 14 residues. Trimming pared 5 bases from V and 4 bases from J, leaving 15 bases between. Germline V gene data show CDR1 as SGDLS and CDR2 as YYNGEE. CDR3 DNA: TGTGCCAGCAGAAGTTGGGGGGAGGTCTATGGCTACACCTTC. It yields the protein CASRSWGEVYGYTF.

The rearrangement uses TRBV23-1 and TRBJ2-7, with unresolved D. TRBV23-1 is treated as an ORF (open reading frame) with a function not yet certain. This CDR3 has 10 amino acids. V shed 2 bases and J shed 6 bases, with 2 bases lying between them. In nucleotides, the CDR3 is TGCGCCAGCAGTCAAGGCGAGCAGTACTTC. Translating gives CASSQGEQYF.

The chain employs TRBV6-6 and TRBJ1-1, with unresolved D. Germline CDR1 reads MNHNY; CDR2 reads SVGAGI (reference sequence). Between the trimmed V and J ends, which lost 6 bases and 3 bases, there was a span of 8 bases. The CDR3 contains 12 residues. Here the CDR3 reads CASRPKDTEAFF. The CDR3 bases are TGTGCCAGCAGGCCCAAAGACACTGAAGCTTTCTTT.

CDR3 bases: TGTGCCAGCAGTCGGGACAGGGGTTCGGGAGAGACCCAGTACTTC. It translates to CASSRDRGSGETQYF. This chain joins TRBV5-4 and TRBJ2-5; 10 bases are a match to TRBD1. CDR1 is SGHNT, CDR2 YYREEE, per germline (reference sequence). J gave up 4 bases and V 5 bases, and 8 bases lay outside the gene matches. This CDR3 is built from 15 residues.

The CDR3 here is CSVKGDLGTEAFF. In nucleotides, the CDR3 is TGCAGCGTCAAAGGGGACCTTGGGACTGAAGCTTTCTTT. The chain recombines TRBV29-1 with TRBJ1-1; D is possibly TRBD1 (5 bases). The CDR3 has 13 residues. Per the germline V gene, CDR1 is SQVTM and CDR2 is ANQGSEA. V lost 6 bases and J 5 bases, leaving 16 bases between the germline ends.

The CDR3 protein is CASSNMGNTGELFF. In DNA, the CDR3 is TGTGCCAGCAGCAACATGGGAAACACCGGGGAGCTGTTTTTT. The gene calls are TRBV6-6 and TRBJ2-2; unclear D gene. The germline V and J ends were trimmed by 6 bases and 2 bases, with 10 bases remaining between them. This CDR3 spans 14 amino acids. Per germline, CDR1 MNHNY and CDR2 SVGAGI (reference sequence).

The CDR3 nucleotides read TGTGCCTCAAAAGAAGGGTCAGGGATGGAGGGTGGCTACACCTTC. Translating it yields CASKEGSGMEGGYTF. This chain uses TRBV30 with TRBJ1-2, with a possible D match to TRBD1 (5 bases). Germline-derived CDR1 and CDR2 are GTSNPN and SVGIG (reference sequence). With 7 bases removed from V and 7 bases from J, the gap between germline ends came to 25 bases. The CDR3 has 15 amino acids. Full variable domain (missing parts from reference TRBV30 and TRBJ1-2): SQTIHQWPATLVQPVGSPLSLECTVEGTSNPNLYWYRQAAGRGLQLLFYSVGIGQISSEVPQNLSASRPQDRQFILSSKKLLLSDSGFYLCASKEGSGMEGGYTFGSGTRLTVV.

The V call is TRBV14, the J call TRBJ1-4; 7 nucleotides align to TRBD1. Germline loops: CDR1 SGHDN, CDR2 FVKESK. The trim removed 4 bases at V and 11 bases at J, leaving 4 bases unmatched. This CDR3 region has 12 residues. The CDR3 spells CASSPDRVKLFF. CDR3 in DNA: TGTGCCAGCAGCCCCGACAGGGTGAAACTGTTTTTT.

CDR3 sequence reads: CASSNGPGDTYEQYF. The CDR3 DNA follows: TGCGCCAGCAGCAACGGACCCGGGGATACCTACGAGCAGTACTTC. The chain combines TRBV5-1 with TRBJ2-7, with a possible D match to TRBD2 (5 bases). Trimming removed 4 bases at V and 2 bases at J, with 16 bases between. Germline V gene lookup returns CDR1 SGHRS and CDR2 YFSETQ. The CDR3 is 15 residues long.

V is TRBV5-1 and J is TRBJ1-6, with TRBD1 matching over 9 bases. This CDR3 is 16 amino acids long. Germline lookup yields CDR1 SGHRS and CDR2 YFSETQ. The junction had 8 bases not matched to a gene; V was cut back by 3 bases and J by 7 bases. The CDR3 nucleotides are TGCGCCAGCAGCTCGGGACAGGGTCAGAGGAATTCACCCCTCCACTTT. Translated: CASSSGQGQRNSPLHF.

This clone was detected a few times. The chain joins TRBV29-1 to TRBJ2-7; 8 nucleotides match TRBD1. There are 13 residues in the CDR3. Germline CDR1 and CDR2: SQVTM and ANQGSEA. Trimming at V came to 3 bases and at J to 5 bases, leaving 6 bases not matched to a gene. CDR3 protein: CSVDRAGGNEQYF. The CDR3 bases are TGCAGCGTTGATAGAGCAGGGGGCAACGAGCAGTACTTC.

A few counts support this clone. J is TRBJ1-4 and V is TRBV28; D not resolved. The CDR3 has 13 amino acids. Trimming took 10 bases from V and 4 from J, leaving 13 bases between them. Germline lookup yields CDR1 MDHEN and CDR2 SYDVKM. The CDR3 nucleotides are TGTGCCACCAAAAAGGCGGATAATGAAAAACTGTTTTTT. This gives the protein CATKKADNEKLFF.

CDR3 sequence: CASSVGARGGGNIQYF. CDR3 in DNA: TGTGCCAGCAGCGTAGGGGCCCGTGGGGGCGGGAACATTCAGTACTTC. This chain joins TRBV9 and TRBJ2-4, with D possibly being TRBD1 (6 bases). The CDR3 totals 16 residues. The V end was cut by 0 bases, the J end by 7 bases, with 17 bases between. The V gene's germline CDR1 is SGDLS and CDR2 YYNGEE.

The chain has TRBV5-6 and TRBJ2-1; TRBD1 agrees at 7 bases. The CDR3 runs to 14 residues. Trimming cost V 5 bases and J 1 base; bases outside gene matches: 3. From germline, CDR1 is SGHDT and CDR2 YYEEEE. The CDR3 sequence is CASRAGGSYNEQFF. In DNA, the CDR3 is TGTGCCAGCAGAGCAGGGGGATCCTACAATGAGCAGTTCTTC.

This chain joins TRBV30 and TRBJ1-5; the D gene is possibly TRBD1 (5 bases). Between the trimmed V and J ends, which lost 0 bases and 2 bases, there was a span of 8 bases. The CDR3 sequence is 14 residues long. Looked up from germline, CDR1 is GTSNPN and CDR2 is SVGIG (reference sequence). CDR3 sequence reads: CAWSVRGGNQPQHF. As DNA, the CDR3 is TGTGCCTGGAGTGTTAGAGGGGGCAATCAGCCCCAGCATTTT.

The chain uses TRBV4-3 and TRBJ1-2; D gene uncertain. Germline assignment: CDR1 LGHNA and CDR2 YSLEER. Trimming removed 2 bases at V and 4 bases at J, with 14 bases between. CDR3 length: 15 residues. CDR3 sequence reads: CASSQSSRQAYGYTF. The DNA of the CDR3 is TGCGCCAGCAGCCAATCTAGTCGGCAGGCCTATGGCTACACCTTC.

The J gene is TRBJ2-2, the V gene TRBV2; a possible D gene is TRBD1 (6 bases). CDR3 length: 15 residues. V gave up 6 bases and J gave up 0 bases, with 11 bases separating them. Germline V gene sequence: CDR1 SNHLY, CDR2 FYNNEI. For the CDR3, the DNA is TGTGCCAGCAGCGAGGACAGCGCGAACACCGGGGAGCTGTTTTTT. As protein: CASSEDSANTGELFF.

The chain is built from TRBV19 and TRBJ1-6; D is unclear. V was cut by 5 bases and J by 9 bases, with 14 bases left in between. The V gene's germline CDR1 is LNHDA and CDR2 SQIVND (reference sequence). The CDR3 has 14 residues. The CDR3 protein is CASSPGKGISPLHF. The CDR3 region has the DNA TGTGCCAGTAGTCCGGGCAAAGGGATTTCACCCCTCCACTTT. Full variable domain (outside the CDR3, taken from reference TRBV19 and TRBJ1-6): DGGITQSPKYLFRKEGQNVTLSCEQNLNHDAMYWYRQDPGQGLRLIYYSQIVNDFQKGDIAEGYSVSREKKESFPLTVTSAQKNPTAFYLCASSPGKGISPLHFGNGTRLTVT.

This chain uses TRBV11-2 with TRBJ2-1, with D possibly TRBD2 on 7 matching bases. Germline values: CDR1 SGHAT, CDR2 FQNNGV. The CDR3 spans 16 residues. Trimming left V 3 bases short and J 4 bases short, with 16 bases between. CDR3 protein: CASSFTGGRTYNEQFF. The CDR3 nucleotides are TGTGCCAGCAGCTTCACCGGGGGGCGAACGTACAATGAGCAGTTCTTC.

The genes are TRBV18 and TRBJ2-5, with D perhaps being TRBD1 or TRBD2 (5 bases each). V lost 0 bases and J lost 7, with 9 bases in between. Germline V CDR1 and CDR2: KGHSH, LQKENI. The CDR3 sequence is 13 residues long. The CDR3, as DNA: TGTGCCAGCTCACCACCGGGACCCTGGACCCAGTACTTC. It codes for CASSPPGPWTQYF.

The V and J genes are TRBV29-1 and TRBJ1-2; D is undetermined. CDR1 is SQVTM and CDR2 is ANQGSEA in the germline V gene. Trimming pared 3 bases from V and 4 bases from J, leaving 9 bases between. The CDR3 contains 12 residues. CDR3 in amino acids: CSVDSVVYGYTF. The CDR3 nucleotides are TGCAGCGTTGATTCAGTTGTCTATGGCTACACCTTC.

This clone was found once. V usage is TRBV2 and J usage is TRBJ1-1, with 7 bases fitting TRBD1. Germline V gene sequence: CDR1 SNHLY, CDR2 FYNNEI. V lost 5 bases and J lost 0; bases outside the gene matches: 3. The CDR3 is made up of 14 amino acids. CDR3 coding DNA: TGTGCCAGCAGTAAACAGGGGTTGAACACTGAAGCTTTCTTT. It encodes CASSKQGLNTEAFF.

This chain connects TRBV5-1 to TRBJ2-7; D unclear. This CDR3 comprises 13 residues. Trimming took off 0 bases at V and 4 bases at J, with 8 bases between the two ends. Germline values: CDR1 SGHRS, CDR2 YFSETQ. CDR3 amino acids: CASSLEARYEQYF. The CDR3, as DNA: TGCGCCAGCAGCTTGGAGGCCAGATACGAGCAGTACTTC.

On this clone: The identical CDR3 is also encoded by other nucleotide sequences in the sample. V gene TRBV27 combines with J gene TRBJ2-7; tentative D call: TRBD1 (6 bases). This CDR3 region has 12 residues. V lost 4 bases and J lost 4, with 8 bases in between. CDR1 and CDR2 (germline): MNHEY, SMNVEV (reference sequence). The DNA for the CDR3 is TGTGCCAGCAGTTCGACAGGATACGAGCAGTACTTC. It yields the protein CASSSTGYEQYF.

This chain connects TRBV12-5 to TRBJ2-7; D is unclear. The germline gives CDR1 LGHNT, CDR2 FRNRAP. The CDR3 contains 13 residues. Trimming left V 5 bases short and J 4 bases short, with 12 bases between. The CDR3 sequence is CASGLSGRYEQYF. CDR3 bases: TGTGCTAGTGGTCTGTCAGGTCGGTACGAGCAGTACTTC. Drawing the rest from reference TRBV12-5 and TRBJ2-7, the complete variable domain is DARVTQTPRHKVTEMGQEVTMRCQPILGHNTVFWYRQTMMQGLELLAYFRNRAPLDDSGMPKDRFSAEMPDATLATLKIQPSEPRDSAVYFCASGLSGRYEQYFGPGTRLTVT.

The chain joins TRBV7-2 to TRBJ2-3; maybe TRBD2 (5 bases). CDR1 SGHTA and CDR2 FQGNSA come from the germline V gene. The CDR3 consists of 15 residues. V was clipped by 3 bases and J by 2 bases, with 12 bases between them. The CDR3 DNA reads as TGTGCCAGCAGCTTTGGGCTAGCTTACACAGATACGCAGTATTTT. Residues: CASSFGLAYTDTQYF.

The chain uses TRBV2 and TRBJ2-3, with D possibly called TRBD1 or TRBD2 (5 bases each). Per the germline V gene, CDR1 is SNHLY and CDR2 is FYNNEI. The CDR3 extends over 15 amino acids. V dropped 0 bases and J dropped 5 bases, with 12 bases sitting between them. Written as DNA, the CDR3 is TGTGCCAGCAGTGAAGCCCCGGGACGGGGAGATACGCAGTATTTT. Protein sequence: CASSEAPGRGDTQYF. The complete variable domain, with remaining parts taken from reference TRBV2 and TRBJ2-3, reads EPEVTQTPSHQVTQMGQEVILRCVPISNHLYFYWYRQILGQKVEFLVSFYNNEISEKSEIFDDQFSVERPDGSNFTLKIRSTKLEDSAMYFCASSEAPGRGDTQYFGPGTRLTVL.